This T cell receptor (beta chain) was sequenced during a study of blood T cell repertoires in COVID-19. On the study more broadly: Acute and convalescent COVID-19 samples came from the United States, Italy and Spain. T cells, B-cell-depleted T cells, or PBMCs supplied cDNA or gDNA.

Using immunoSEQ multiplex PCR, the repertoire was profiled, and TCRdb retains in-frame clones only, with some absent. This table has 73,000 or so clones, about nine tenths appearing once. There are 14 residues in the CDR3. In germline, CDR1 is SEHNR, CDR2 FQNEAQ (reference sequence). Trimming removed 3 bases from V and 1 base from J, with 7 bases in between. The chain employs TRBV7-9 and TRBJ2-4; D possibly corresponds to TRBD1 (6 bases). The sequenced sample was peripheral blood. The receptor's source is a man aged 30 to 45 with acute or convalescent COVID-19. The CDR3 sequence is CASSFDRAKNIQYF. Here the CDR3 DNA reads TGTGCCAGCAGCTTCGACAGGGCCAAAAACATTCAGTACTTC.